What follows are 20 T cell receptor beta chains derived from one specimen sequenced in a study of blood T cell repertoires in COVID-19. Assay used: immunoSEQ multiplex PCR; TCRdb lists only in-frame clones, some missing. The data hold approximately 170,000 clones, with under 95% observed a single time. The material sequenced was peripheral blood. The receptor source for this set is a man in his fifties or sixties with active or convalescent COVID-19.

The chain joins TRBV5-4 to TRBJ2-1; TRBD1 agrees at 7 bases. The CDR3 length is 15 residues. Trimming removed 3 bases from V and 3 bases from J; junction bases left unmatched: 6. Germline CDR1 is SGHNT and CDR2 is YYREEE (reference sequence). The CDR3 bases are TGTGCCAGCAGCTCCCGGGACAGATTCTACAATGAGCAGTTCTTC. Translating it yields CASSSRDRFYNEQFF.

V and J are TRBV9 and TRBJ2-7, with 10 bases that match TRBD1. This CDR3 is 14 amino acids long. Germline CDR1 is SGDLS and CDR2 is YYNGEE. With V trimmed by 4 bases and J by 6 bases, 7 bases remained unmatched. The CDR3 DNA reads TGTGCCAGCAGCCAGACAGGGGGCGGGGGCGAGCAGTACTTC. Protein: CASSQTGGGGEQYF. The variable domain in full, with the rest retrieved from reference TRBV9 and TRBJ2-7, is DSGVTQTPKHLITATGQRVTLRCSPRSGDLSVYWYQQSLDQGLQFLIQYYNGEERAKGNILERFSAQQFPDLHSELNLSSLELGDSALYFCASSQTGGGGEQYFGPGTRLTVT.

This clone showed up just a few times. This chain joins TRBV7-2 and TRBJ1-2; D is possibly TRBD1 (5 bases). Trimming removed 1 base from V and 4 bases from J, with 10 bases in between. Looked up from germline, CDR1 is SGHTA and CDR2 is FQGNSA. The length of the CDR3 is 14 residues. The CDR3 loop is CASSLEQGGYGYTF. CDR3 in DNA: TGTGCCAGCAGCTTAGAGCAGGGTGGCTATGGCTACACCTTC.

The rearrangement joins TRBV27 to TRBJ2-3, with 8 bases matching TRBD2. This CDR3 has 19 residues. The germline V gene encodes CDR1 MNHEY and CDR2 SMNVEV (reference sequence). V shed 2 bases and J 0 bases; nucleotides not matched to a gene: 13. DNA of the CDR3: TGTGCCAGCAGTTTACTAACCTACGGCGGGAGGACTAGCACAGATACGCAGTATTTT. It encodes CASSLLTYGGRTSTDTQYF.

The chain employs TRBV29-1 and TRBJ2-7; tentative D call: TRBD2 (6 bases). Trimming cost V 4 bases and J 2 bases, with 21 bases left between them. Looked up from germline, CDR1 is SQVTM and CDR2 is ANQGSEA. This CDR3 is built from 16 residues. In nucleotides, the CDR3 is TGCAGCGTTGTTTTTTATGTGGGGGAGGACCCCTACGAGCAGTACTTC. This sequence encodes CSVVFYVGEDPYEQYF.

This clone was recorded only once. This rearrangement joins TRBV3-1 (or the pseudogene TRBV3-2) to TRBJ2-7; TRBD1 agrees at 8 bases. Unmatched junction bases numbered 3, after V lost 1 base and J lost 4 bases. The CDR3 is 14 residues long. Per the germline V gene, CDR1 is LGHDT and CDR2 is YNNKEL (reference sequence). CDR3 residues: CASSQGTGFYEQYF. The CDR3 DNA reads TGTGCCAGCAGCCAAGGGACAGGGTTTTACGAGCAGTACTTC.

The chain combines TRBV7-9 with TRBJ2-3; 8 nucleotides agree with TRBD2. From germline, CDR1 is SEHNR and CDR2 FQNEAQ (reference sequence). Trimming removed 6 bases from V and 5 bases from J; junction bases left unmatched: 13. The CDR3 covers 16 residues. The CDR3 loop reads CASRPNPGLVRDTQYF. The CDR3 coding sequence is TGTGCCAGCAGACCAAATCCGGGACTAGTAAGAGATACGCAGTATTTT. Together with reference TRBV7-9 and TRBJ2-3, the CDR3 gives the full variable domain: DTGVSQNPRHKITKRGQNVTFRCDPISEHNRLYWYRQTLGQGPEFLTYFQNEAQLEKSRLLSDRFSAERPKGSFSTLEIQRTEQGDSAMYLCASRPNPGLVRDTQYFGPGTRLTVL.

This chain uses TRBV6-5 with TRBJ2-7; 8 bases map to TRBD1. Germline V gene data show CDR1 as MNHEY and CDR2 as SVGAGI. This CDR3 spans 13 amino acids. The ends lost 6 bases at V and 3 bases at J; junction bases unmatched: 4. DNA of the CDR3: TGTGCCAGCAGCCGGACAGGGAACTACGAGCAGTACTTC. Translated, it gives CASSRTGNYEQYF.

The V gene is TRBV9, the J gene TRBJ2-5, with 9 bases aligning to TRBD1. V lost 3 bases to trimming and J lost 1 base; unmatched junction nucleotides: 7. Germline V gives CDR1 SGDLS, CDR2 YYNGEE. CDR3 length: 16 residues. The CDR3 nucleotides read TGTGCCAGCAGCGCCCGACAGGGGGGGTTCCAAGAGACCCAGTACTTC. It translates to CASSARQGGFQETQYF.

The CDR3 spells CASTQGGYGNTEAFF. The CDR3 bases are TGTGCCAGCACTCAGGGGGGTTATGGGAACACTGAAGCTTTCTTT. The genes are TRBV27 and TRBJ1-1, with 7 bases lining up with TRBD1. Germline V gene sequence: CDR1 MNHEY, CDR2 SMNVEV (reference sequence). This CDR3 is 15 amino acids long. The junction had 9 bases not matched to a gene; V was cut back by 7 bases and J by 1 base.

The chain uses TRBV27 and TRBJ1-2; 7 bases align to TRBD1. V trimming: 6 bases; J trimming: 4 bases; junction bases outside the gene matches: 5. The CDR3 has 13 amino acids. The germline gives CDR1 MNHEY, CDR2 SMNVEV (reference sequence). Here the CDR3 reads CASSRGTVYGYTF. The CDR3, as DNA: TGTGCCAGCAGCCGAGGGACAGTCTATGGCTACACCTTC.

The chain carries TRBV18 and TRBJ2-2, with TRBD2 identical over 11 bases. The CDR3 loop spans 15 amino acids. The V gene's germline CDR1 is KGHSH and CDR2 LQKENI. After removal of 4 bases from V and 5 bases from J, the junction contained 3 bases not matched to a gene. Written as DNA, the CDR3 is TGTGCCAGCTCACAGACTAGCGGGGAGACCGGGGAGCTGTTTTTT. It is translated as CASSQTSGETGELFF.

The chain has TRBV29-1 and TRBJ2-3, with 12 nucleotides matching TRBD2. V shed 8 bases, J shed 5 bases, and the junction held 8 bases outside the gene matches. Germline loops: CDR1 SQVTM, CDR2 ANQGSEA. The CDR3 has 14 amino acids. CDR3 sequence: CSTRTSGVQDTQYF. CDR3 DNA: TGCAGCACTAGGACTAGCGGGGTTCAAGATACGCAGTATTTT.

The chain employs TRBV11-2 and TRBJ2-1; 8 bases are shared with TRBD1. V lost 4 bases to trimming and J lost 0 bases; unmatched junction nucleotides: 2. The CDR3 is 15 residues long. Germline V gene data show CDR1 as SGHAT and CDR2 as FQNNGV. The DNA of the CDR3 is TGTGCCAGCAGCTACGGACAGGGCTCCTACAATGAGCAGTTCTTC. Its translation: CASSYGQGSYNEQFF.

This chain links TRBV27 with TRBJ2-7; a weak D match, TRBD2 (6 bases). CDR3 length: 13 amino acids. The germline V gene encodes CDR1 MNHEY and CDR2 SMNVEV (reference sequence). Trimming took 7 bases from V and 4 from J, leaving 14 bases between them. As DNA, the CDR3 is TGTGCCAGCAAACGTCGCGGGGATTACGAGCAGTACTTC. Its protein product is CASKRRGDYEQYF.

The CDR3 loop is CASSYPQGSEPQHF. CDR3 bases: TGTGCCAGCAGTTACCCACAGGGTTCGGAGCCCCAGCATTTT. The chain has TRBV6-6 and TRBJ1-5, with TRBD1 as a possible D gene (6 bases). The CDR3 totals 14 residues. The ends were cut back, 2 bases at V and 8 bases at J, with 13 bases in the middle. CDR1 MNHNY and CDR2 SVGAGI come from the germline V gene (reference sequence).

V usage is TRBV7-9 and J usage is TRBJ1-1; no clear D gene. The germline CDR1 and CDR2 sequences are SEHNR and FQNEAQ (reference sequence). The CDR3 totals 14 residues. Between the trimmed V and J ends, which lost 3 bases and 3 bases, there was a span of 11 bases. This CDR3 is CASSFQSADTEAFF. CDR3 in DNA: TGTGCCAGCAGCTTCCAGTCCGCGGACACTGAAGCTTTCTTT.

A word on this clone: In the same sample, other DNA sequences code for this CDR3. The rearrangement uses TRBV6-5 and TRBJ1-5, with D possibly matching TRBD1 (5 bases). There are 15 residues in the CDR3. V lost 0 bases to trimming and J lost 1 base, with 7 bases between them. Looked up from germline, CDR1 is MNHEY and CDR2 is SVGAGI. CDR3 sequence reads: CASSYSGASNQPQHF. DNA of the CDR3: TGTGCCAGCAGTTACTCAGGGGCCAGCAATCAGCCCCAGCATTTT.

This CDR3 reads CASSPVDTGELFF. CDR3 DNA: TGTGCCAGCAGCCCCGTAGACACCGGGGAGCTGTTTTTT. J is TRBJ2-2 and V is TRBV12-3 or TRBV12-4; no definite D call. Trimming shortened V by 6 bases and J by 3 bases, and 8 bases separated the two germline ends. This CDR3 is built from 13 residues.

The chain joins TRBV2 to TRBJ1-5; D is uncertain. Germline assignment: CDR1 SNHLY and CDR2 FYNNEI. V was pared by 8 bases and J by 2 bases, with 13 bases between. The length of the CDR3 is 14 residues. The CDR3 region has the DNA TGTGCCAGCCGTCGAGTGGCGGGCAATCAGCCCCAGCATTTT. It translates to CASRRVAGNQPQHF.